Listed here are 7 T cell receptor beta chains from one sample, sequenced in a study of cytomegalovirus exposure and HLA in healthy donors. PCR used 60 Vbeta primers and 13 Jbeta primers. The protocol was immunoSEQ multiplex PCR, while the TCRdb copy is restricted to in-frame clones and leaves out a portion. The sample shows around 94,000 clones, nearly 65% of them seen only once. Input material: PBMCs. All receptors come from a human donor in good health.

This clone showed up just once. V usage is TRBV10-3 and J usage is TRBJ2-5, with 8 bases aligning to TRBD2. J lost 5 bases, V lost 6 bases, and 17 bases had no gene match. The length of the CDR3 is 17 residues. Germline V CDR1 and CDR2: ENHRY, SYGVKD. The CDR3 loop reads CAISYDNLGTSSETQYF. The CDR3 DNA reads as TGTGCCATCAGCTACGATAATCTCGGGACTAGTTCCGAGACCCAGTACTTC.

The table lists this clone with a few counts. This rearrangement joins TRBV7-8 to TRBJ2-5; 11 nucleotides align to TRBD2. The CDR3 has 15 amino acids. Per the germline V gene, CDR1 is SGHVS and CDR2 is FQNEAQ. Losses at the gene ends were 5 bases for V and 2 bases for J; bases not matched to a gene: 4. CDR3 region: CASSHPSGRQETQYF. In DNA, the CDR3 is TGTGCCAGCAGCCATCCTAGCGGGAGGCAAGAGACCCAGTACTTC.

The table lists this clone with a count of one. The gene calls are TRBV2 and TRBJ1-4; TRBD1 might be the D (6 bases). Trimming shortened V by 6 bases and J by 0 bases, and 14 bases separated the two germline ends. Germline loops: CDR1 SNHLY, CDR2 FYNNEI. The CDR3 extends over 16 amino acids. CDR3 nucleotide sequence: TGTGCCAGCAGAGGACAGCCCGCATCAACTAATGAAAAACTGTTTTTT. Translating it yields CASRGQPASTNEKLFF.

The genes are TRBV27 and TRBJ2-5; 9 positions agree with TRBD2. Germline loops: CDR1 MNHEY, CDR2 SMNVEV (reference sequence). The J segment lost 2 bases and the V segment lost 6 bases, leaving 7 bases of the junction unmatched. This CDR3 is built from 15 residues. CDR3 sequence (DNA): TGTGCCAGCAGGAAGGGTGCGGGAGGGCAAGAGACCCAGTACTTC. Translated, it gives CASRKGAGGQETQYF.

Only a few counts were recorded for this clone. The rearrangement uses TRBV6-4 and TRBJ2-3; 11 nucleotides match TRBD2. The length of the CDR3 is 15 residues. The V gene's germline CDR1 is MRHNA and CDR2 SNTAGT. With V trimmed by 0 bases and J by 4 bases, 0 bases remained unmatched. CDR3 amino acids: CASSDSLAGADTQYF. Here the CDR3 DNA reads TGTGCCAGCAGTGACTCACTAGCGGGAGCAGATACGCAGTATTTT.

The J gene is TRBJ2-5, the V gene TRBV2; possibly TRBD1 for D (6 bases). Trimming pared 6 bases from V and 5 bases from J, leaving 13 bases between. The CDR3 sequence is 13 residues long. The germline V gene has CDR1 SNHLY and CDR2 FYNNEI. CDR3 DNA: TGTGCCAGCAGGGTACAGGGTGAGGAGACCCAGTACTTC. It codes for CASRVQGEETQYF.

The gene calls are TRBV30 and TRBJ2-7, with D unclear. The CDR3 contains 12 residues. The V gene lost 0 bases and the J gene lost 1 base, with 4 bases spanning the gap. Germline V gene data show CDR1 as GTSNPN and CDR2 as SVGIG (reference sequence). In DNA, the CDR3 is TGTGCCTGGAGTGTATCATCCTACGAGCAGTACTTC. Its protein is CAWSVSSYEQYF.